The present T cell receptor beta chain was sequenced within a study of lymphopenia after photon versus proton radiotherapy. General observations from the study: A bigger post-nadir fall in TCR diversity correlated inversely with survival time in deceased patients. Only patients who died were analyzed for survival; proton advantage is unproven.

The V end lost 2 bases, the J end lost 0 bases, and 11 bases lay between the germline ends. From germline, CDR1 is KGHSH and CDR2 LQKENI. The CDR3 covers 16 residues. Sequencing was performed with immunoSEQ multiplex PCR; in TCRdb, only in-frame clones are kept and a portion is missing. Of roughly 35,000 clones in the sample, approximately 87% are singletons; the top ten hold about 2.9%. This clone was picked up one time. No antigen is known for it. Sample: peripheral blood, taken from a patient treated with photon-based radiotherapy. The receptor comes from a man between 45 and 60 years old with gastric cancer. The chain is built from TRBV18 and TRBJ1-3, with D perhaps matching TRBD1 (5 bases). CDR3 bases: TGTGCCAGCTCACCAATCCAGGACAACTCTGGAAACACCATATATTTT. It translates to CASSPIQDNSGNTIYF. Together with reference TRBV18 and TRBJ1-3, the CDR3 gives the full variable domain: NAGVMQNPRHLVRRRGQEARLRCSPMKGHSHVYWYRQLPEEGLKFMVYLQKENIIDESGMPKERFSAEFPKEGPSILRIQQVVRGDSAAYFCASSPIQDNSGNTIYFGEGSWLTVV.